Listed below are T cell receptor beta chains from one sample, sequenced in a study of T cells expressing NK-cell markers. TCRdb reprocessed the 5' RACE reads; each CDR3 protein has one entry and no DNA is given. The table lists about 380,000 distinct CDR3 sequences, with roughly 5.2% in the top ten. Sequenced input: blood T cells: a sorted CD56 or NKG2C T cell subset, CD4+ or CD8+ T cells, or bulk PBMC T cells (not recorded which). Receptors originate from a man between 18 and 69 years old in good health. Each CDR3 is given with its conserved first and last residue.

12,TRBJ2-5,TRBV2,CASMSFQETQYF
14,TRBJ2-3,TRBV19,CASSISLITDTQYF
13,TRBJ2-1,TRBV10-3,CAVGGTSRNEQFF
15,TRBJ2-3,TRBV27,CASSLVTGSTDTQYF
16,TRBJ2-3,TRBV9,CASSVGTGVRTDTQYF
16,TRBJ1-2,TRBV20-1,CSARPLTGTGGGGYTF
15,TRBJ2-3,TRBV7-2,CASSHRLAGEDTQYF
16,TRBJ2-1,TRBV9,CASSVGGGGHGNEQFF
14,TRBJ2-2,TRBV12-3/TRBV12-4,CASRVLGPLGELFF
16,TRBJ1-1,TRBV28,CASSLGTRTGSTEAFF
18,TRBJ2-1,TRBV2,CASSSKPTDRGPYNEQFF
14,TRBJ2-1,TRBV19,CASSRQGGSNEQFF
14,TRBJ2-3,TRBV28,CASSDSGGVDTQYF
14,TRBJ2-3,TRBV19,CASSIQGPQDTQYF
15,TRBJ1-3,TRBV6-5,CASSYSTASGNTIYF
16,TRBJ2-4,TRBV2,CASSPRPLGAKNIQYF
12,TRBJ1-2,TRBV29-1,CSVGRDYYGYTF
12,TRBJ2-1,TRBV10-3,CAIRGSYNEQFF
16,TRBJ2-3,TRBV6-1,CASTSAMGGSADTQYF
15,TRBJ2-5,TRBV7-2,CASSARPSGGETQYF
16,TRBJ2-3,TRBV14,CASSPRWSGGTDTQYF
15,TRBJ1-5,TRBV7-2,CASSPLYRGGQPQHF
14,TRBJ2-7,TRBV7-9,CASSQPILMGEQYF
13,TRBJ2-1,TRBV2,CASQGLAVSEQFF
14,TRBJ1-1,TRBV6-1,CASSVLSLGTEAFF
15,TRBJ2-5,TRBV4-2,CASSQTATGPETQYF
14,TRBJ1-2,TRBV6-4,CASSRDSFNYGYTF
16,TRBJ2-2,TRBV7-2,CASSLVVLEKTGELFF
15,TRBJ2-5,TRBV20-1,CSASERLAGLETQYF
13,TRBJ1-1,TRBV2,CASSEGDRGRAFF
14,TRBJ1-6,TRBV2,CASSQDRVNSPLHF
14,TRBJ1-2,TRBV7-9,CASSQSDRAYGYTF
15,TRBJ1-5,TRBV11-2,CASSQIGQGDQPQHF
13,TRBJ2-5,TRBV7-6,CASSSTGAGTQYF
13,TRBJ1-1,TRBV20-1,CSATQGGVGEAFF
12,TRBJ1-1,TRBV12-5,CASGLGQAEAFF
15,TRBJ1-6,TRBV5-1,CASSPGPNYNSPLHF
17,TRBJ2-1,TRBV4-1,CASSHRTQVKTYNEQFF
14,TRBJ1-5,TRBV24-1,CATSGLYSNQPQHF
15,TRBJ2-1,TRBV12-3/TRBV12-4,CASSRGRGGYNEQFF
14,TRBJ2-1,TRBV6-1,CASSSDRAYNEQFF
15,TRBJ2-1,TRBV7-2,CASSPGGNSYNEQFF
13,TRBJ2-7,TRBV29-1,CSVGQHSSYEQYF
15,TRBJ2-7,TRBV20-1,CSARDQRGLAYEQYF
16,TRBJ1-1,TRBV4-2,CASSQGTGGQNTEAFF
14,TRBJ2-1,TRBV7-6,CASSRGGAVNEQFF
15,TRBJ1-1,TRBV12-3/TRBV12-4,CASSAGARVNTEAFF
17,TRBJ2-1,TRBV29-1,CSVKHPGQGGSYNEQFF
15,TRBJ2-3,TRBV18,CASSLFSGNGDTQYF
14,TRBJ1-1,TRBV6-2/TRBV6-3,CASSYQGGWTEAFF
15,TRBJ2-2,TRBV28,CASSRRGLWSGELFF
13,TRBJ2-7,TRBV10-3,CAISPQKGIEQYF
16,TRBJ1-2,TRBV11-2,CASSTATDVYNYGYTF
13,TRBJ1-1,TRBV6-2/TRBV6-3,CASIRTGTPEAFF
16,TRBJ2-2,TRBV9,CASSPTNDRGSGELFF
15,TRBJ2-3,TRBV5-1,CASSPFGTESDTQYF
12,TRBJ1-5,TRBV15,CATSVGNQPQHF
12,TRBJ2-5,TRBV27,CASSFTNKAQYF